This TCR beta chain was observed in a study of blood T cells in healthy people across ages. Study-wide points: In older individuals, TCR beta diversity per million T cells was lower, falling roughly linearly with age.

A second PCR, run for about 6 to 11 cycles, used a sample-barcoded 5' primer plus a J-beta primer mix. From the 5' RACE reads, TCRdb called clonotypes with MiXCR, one entry per CDR3 protein. The profile shows hundreds of thousands of distinct CDR3 sequences, more than 25% of them singletons. CDR1 and CDR2 (germline): DFQATT, SNEGSKA (reference sequence). J gave up 0 bases and V 5 bases, and 11 bases lay outside the gene matches. This CDR3 spans 16 amino acids. The sample holds many counts of this clonotype. Its antigen is unidentified. The source material was blood. The receptor was derived from a woman older than 75 in good health. This sequence joins TRBV20-1 and TRBJ2-3, with 7 bases lining up with TRBD2. Written as DNA, the CDR3 is TGCAGTGCTTCGAGGGGATTGGGACTAAGCACAGATACGCAGTATTTT. This sequence encodes CSASRGLGLSTDTQYF.